Presented here are 13 T cell receptor beta chains from one specimen sequenced in a study of control samples from healthy donors and cancer patients. The table came from immunoSEQ multiplex PCR; TCRdb's copy has only in-frame clones and leaves some out. The sample holds roughly 200,000 clones. Material: blood. The receptors stem from a woman under 40 in good health.

CDR3 nucleotide sequence: TGTGCCAGCAGCTTACCCACCGGGGAGCTGTTTTTT. Its protein is CASSLPTGELFF. The chain combines TRBV7-9 with TRBJ2-2; D unclear. This CDR3 region has 12 residues. The V end lost 2 bases, the J end lost 4 bases, and 2 bases lay between the germline ends. The germline gives CDR1 SEHNR, CDR2 FQNEAQ (reference sequence). The full variable domain, in which reference TRBV7-9 and TRBJ2-2 provide the parts outside the CDR3, is DTGVSQNPRHKITKRGQNVTFRCDPISEHNRLYWYRQTLGQGPEFLTYFQNEAQLEKSRLLSDRFSAERPKGSFSTLEIQRTEQGDSAMYLCASSLPTGELFFGEGSRLTVL.

V gene TRBV2 combines with J gene TRBJ2-1; 7 positions agree with TRBD2. Germline V gene data show CDR1 as SNHLY and CDR2 as FYNNEI. This CDR3 contains 19 residues. Trimming took 6 bases from V and 6 from J; bases not matched to a gene: 23. CDR3 DNA: TGTGCCAGCAGAGACACGGGAGGCCCTTCCGTCCCTTCGGGCAATGAGCAGTTCTTC. Translating gives CASRDTGGPSVPSGNEQFF.

The gene calls are TRBV6-2 or TRBV6-3 and TRBJ1-1; D remains unclear. Germline V gene sequence: CDR1 MNHEY, CDR2 SVGEGT. Trimming stripped 5 bases from V and 1 base from J, with 5 bases between. The length of the CDR3 is 12 residues. The CDR3 reads CASSMGNTEAFF. The CDR3 DNA reads as TGTGCCAGCAGTATGGGGAACACTGAAGCTTTCTTT.

The chain recombines TRBV19 with TRBJ2-7, with 7 bases lining up with TRBD1. V was pared by 3 bases and J by 3 bases, with 8 bases of the junction left unmatched. The CDR3 has 15 residues. Germline V gene lookup returns CDR1 LNHDA and CDR2 SQIVND (reference sequence). The CDR3 loop reads CASSIKGAYIYEQYF. The CDR3 DNA follows: TGTGCCAGTAGTATTAAGGGGGCCTACATCTACGAGCAGTACTTC.

V and J are TRBV12-3 or TRBV12-4 and TRBJ2-3; D uncertain. V lost 3 bases to trimming and J lost 6 bases, with 4 bases between them. The CDR3 is made up of 11 amino acids. Here the CDR3 reads CASSLLDTQYF. For the CDR3, the DNA is TGTGCCAGCAGTTTGCTTGATACGCAGTATTTT.

The chain links TRBV28 to TRBJ1-1; 7 bases map to TRBD1. Germline V gives CDR1 MDHEN, CDR2 SYDVKM. The V gene end was trimmed by 5 bases and the J gene end by 4 bases; junction bases not matched to a gene: 19. The CDR3 has 18 residues. CDR3 amino acids: CASSVGGVRGLGGTEAFF. Here the CDR3 DNA reads TGTGCCAGCAGTGTAGGGGGGGTAAGGGGGCTAGGCGGCACTGAAGCTTTCTTT.

The chain has TRBV5-1 and TRBJ2-7; 9 bases fit TRBD1. Per germline, CDR1 SGHRS and CDR2 YFSETQ. V was clipped by 1 base and J by 12 bases; unmatched bases: 11. The CDR3 length is 14 residues. The CDR3 bases are TGCGCCAGCAGCTTGACGGGACAGGGACCCTTTTGGTACTTC. This translates into CASSLTGQGPFWYF.

The DNA of the CDR3 is TGCGCCAGCACCCTGGACAGGGAGACAGATACGCAGTATTTT. Amino acids: CASTLDRETDTQYF. The genes are TRBV5-1 and TRBJ2-3, with 8 bases fitting TRBD1. Trimming removed 6 bases from V and 3 bases from J; junction bases left unmatched: 6. Germline values: CDR1 SGHRS, CDR2 YFSETQ. This CDR3 is 14 amino acids long.

The chain joins TRBV12-3 or TRBV12-4 to TRBJ1-1; D call uncertain. CDR3 size: 13 residues. Trimming pared 3 bases from V and 4 bases from J, leaving 9 bases between. The CDR3 protein is CASSFVGGTEAFF. CDR3 nucleotides: TGTGCCAGCAGTTTCGTTGGAGGCACTGAAGCTTTCTTT.

The chain combines TRBV28 with TRBJ1-6; D gene ambiguous. The CDR3 loop spans 13 amino acids. V shed 1 base and J shed 15 bases, with 13 bases lying between them. Germline lookup yields CDR1 MDHEN and CDR2 SYDVKM. The CDR3 coding sequence is TGTGCCAGCAGTTTATCGACCAACATTCGCCTCCACTTT. Residues: CASSLSTNIRLHF.

The chain's CDR3 is CASSTQQGGTEAFF. The CDR3 region has the DNA TGTGCCAGTAGTACCCAACAGGGGGGAACTGAAGCTTTCTTT. This chain links TRBV19 with TRBJ1-1; 8 bases are a match to TRBD1. CDR3 length: 14 amino acids. CDR1 is LNHDA, CDR2 SQIVND, per germline (reference sequence). With 4 bases clipped from V and 5 bases from J, the junction kept 6 bases outside the gene matches.

The CDR3 region has the DNA TGTGCCAGCAGTTTCACAGGTAATGAGCAGTTCTTC. Translation gives CASSFTGNEQFF. The chain uses TRBV27 and TRBJ2-1, with a possible D match to TRBD1 (5 bases). There are 12 residues in the CDR3. The germline V and J ends were trimmed by 3 bases and 7 bases, with 7 bases remaining between them. In germline, CDR1 is MNHEY, CDR2 SMNVEV (reference sequence).

V gene TRBV7-7 combines with J gene TRBJ2-3; TRBD2 matches 8 bases. Germline-derived CDR1 and CDR2 are SSHAT and FNYEAQ (reference sequence). This CDR3 spans 14 amino acids. DNA of the CDR3: TGTGCTAGTGCGACTAGCGCCGGCACAGATACGCAGTATTTT. It is translated as CASATSAGTDTQYF.